Below, 7 T cell receptor beta chains from the same sample are listed, as sequenced in a study of shared T cell receptors in the human thymus. Sequencing was performed with immunoSEQ multiplex PCR; in TCRdb, only in-frame clones are kept and a portion is missing. The repertoire holds over 350,000 clones, with more than 85% as singletons. Sequences were obtained from thymocytes. The receptor set was obtained from a human donor.

The chain is built from TRBV27 and TRBJ2-1; TRBD2 might be the D (6 bases). The V end was cut by 3 bases, the J end by 0 bases, with 15 bases between. This CDR3 spans 17 amino acids. Germline CDR1 reads MNHEY; CDR2 reads SMNVEV (reference sequence). The CDR3 coding sequence is TGTGCCAGCAGTTTGGGGCTAGCGAACAGCTCCTACAATGAGCAGTTCTTC. Its protein product is CASSLGLANSSYNEQFF.

The chain uses TRBV12-5 and TRBJ2-1, with TRBD2 identical over 10 bases. This CDR3 contains 11 residues. CDR1 is LGHNT, CDR2 FRNRAP, per germline. J gave up 10 bases and V 8 bases, and 2 bases lay outside the gene matches. The CDR3 protein is CASSGRGEQFF. The CDR3 DNA sequence: TGTGCTAGTAGCGGGAGGGGCGAGCAGTTCTTC.

The chain is built from TRBV27 and TRBJ1-1, with 7 bases matching TRBD1. The ends lost 5 bases at V and 1 base at J; junction bases unmatched: 10. The CDR3 length is 16 residues. Germline CDR1 is MNHEY and CDR2 is SMNVEV (reference sequence). In nucleotides, the CDR3 is TGTGCCAGCAGTCCATCTTCCGGGACAGCGAACACTGAAGCTTTCTTT. As protein: CASSPSSGTANTEAFF.

V gene TRBV27 combines with J gene TRBJ1-2; 8 bases fit TRBD1. CDR1 and CDR2 (germline): MNHEY, SMNVEV (reference sequence). The junction had 13 bases not matched to a gene; V was cut back by 3 bases and J by 4 bases. The CDR3 has 17 amino acids. The chain's CDR3 is CASSLIGTTGGSYGYTF. In nucleotides, the CDR3 is TGTGCCAGCAGTTTGATCGGGACAACAGGGGGGTCCTATGGCTACACCTTC.

The chain combines TRBV7-2 with TRBJ2-1; D may be TRBD2 (6 bases). V was clipped by 2 bases and J by 0 bases, with 11 bases between them. This CDR3 contains 16 residues. Germline CDR1 and CDR2: SGHTA and FQGNSA. CDR3 residues: CASSLFGGSSYNEQFF. CDR3 coding DNA: TGTGCCAGCAGCTTATTTGGGGGGAGCTCCTACAATGAGCAGTTCTTC.

V gene TRBV19 combines with J gene TRBJ2-7, with 7 bases matching TRBD2. CDR1 is LNHDA, CDR2 SQIVND, per germline (reference sequence). The CDR3 has 14 residues. J gave up 4 bases and V 1 base, and 4 bases lay outside the gene matches. The CDR3 bases are TGTGCCAGTAGTATAGGTAGCGGGCCGTACGAGCAGTACTTC. This sequence encodes CASSIGSGPYEQYF.

The chain is built from TRBV28 and TRBJ2-1, with D possibly TRBD1 on 5 matching bases. Germline V gene data show CDR1 as MDHEN and CDR2 as SYDVKM. The CDR3 contains 16 residues. Trimming took off 4 bases at V and 3 bases at J, with 16 bases between the two ends. Here the CDR3 reads CASSSYRRRFYNEQFF. The DNA of the CDR3 is TGTGCCAGCAGTTCCTACAGGCGGCGATTCTACAATGAGCAGTTCTTC.